This T cell receptor (beta chain) was recorded in a study of T cell repertoires in cytomegalovirus infection. Study as a whole: Indications of both CMV infection and matching HLA type were provided by public TCR beta signatures. General study findings and limits: What dominated the ex vivo response were HLA-C-restricted CMV-specific TCR beta clonotypes. Identification of carriers of CMV plus the relevant HLA was achieved through cumulative public TCR beta family frequency.

V was trimmed by 6 bases and J by 1 base, leaving 15 bases between them. Germline V gene data show CDR1 as SGHTA and CDR2 as FQGNSA. This CDR3 spans 15 amino acids. TCRdb reprocessed the reads with MiXCR, giving one entry per CDR3 protein. Of 200,000 to 300,000 distinct CDR3 sequences listed, roughly 6.5% are singletons. There are many counts of this clonotype. Its antigen remains unidentified. The sequenced sample consisted of PBMCs. The gene calls are TRBV7-2 and TRBJ2-5, with D maybe TRBD2 (5 bases). The receptor was derived from a human donor in good health (CMV status not recorded). Some clones in this sample may be carry-over from other donors' samples. CDR3 nucleotides: TGTGCCAGCAGATCACTAAGCGGAGCCCAAGAGACCCAGTACTTC. Residues: CASRSLSGAQETQYF.